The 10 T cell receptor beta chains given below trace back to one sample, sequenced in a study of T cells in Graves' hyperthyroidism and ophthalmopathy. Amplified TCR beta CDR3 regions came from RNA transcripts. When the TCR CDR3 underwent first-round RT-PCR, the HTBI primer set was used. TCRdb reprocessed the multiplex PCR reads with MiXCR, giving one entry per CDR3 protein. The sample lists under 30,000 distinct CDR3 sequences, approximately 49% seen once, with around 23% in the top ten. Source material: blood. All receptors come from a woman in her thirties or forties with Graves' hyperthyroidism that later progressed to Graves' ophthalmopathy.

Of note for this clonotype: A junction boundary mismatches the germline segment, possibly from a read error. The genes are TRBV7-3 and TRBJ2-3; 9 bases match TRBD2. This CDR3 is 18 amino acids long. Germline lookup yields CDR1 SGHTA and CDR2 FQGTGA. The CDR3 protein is CAARKNLGGRARRRYAVF. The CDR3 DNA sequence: TGTGCCGCACGAAAGAACCTGGGCGGGAGGGCCAGACGCAGATATGCAGTATTT.

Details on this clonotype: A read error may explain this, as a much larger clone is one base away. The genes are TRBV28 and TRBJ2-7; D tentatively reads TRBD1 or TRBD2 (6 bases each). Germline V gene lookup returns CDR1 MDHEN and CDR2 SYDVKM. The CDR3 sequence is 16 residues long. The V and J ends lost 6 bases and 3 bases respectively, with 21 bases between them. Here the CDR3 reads CASSPPQGGGVYEQYF. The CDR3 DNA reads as TGTGCCAGCAGCCCCCCACAGGGAGGAGGGGTCTACGAGCAGTACTTC. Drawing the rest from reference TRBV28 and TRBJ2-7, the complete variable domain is DVKVTQSSRYLVKRTGEKVFLECVQDMDHENMFWYRQDPGLGLRLIYFSYDVKMKEKGDIPEGYSVSREKKERFSLILESASTNQTSMYLCASSPPQGGGVYEQYFGPGTRLTVT.

The chain's CDR3 is CASSIDPGAYEQYF. The CDR3 DNA reads as TGTGCCAGTAGTATAGATCCGGGGGCCTACGAGCAGTACTTC. The chain recombines TRBV19 with TRBJ2-7, with a weak D call TRBD2 (6 bases). Per germline, CDR1 LNHDA and CDR2 SQIVND (reference sequence). Trimming pared 0 bases from V and 2 bases from J, leaving 8 bases between. This CDR3 is 14 amino acids long. Full variable domain (missing parts from reference TRBV19 and TRBJ2-7): DGGITQSPKYLFRKEGQNVTLSCEQNLNHDAMYWYRQDPGQGLRLIYYSQIVNDFQKGDIAEGYSVSREKKESFPLTVTSAQKNPTAFYLCASSIDPGAYEQYFGPGTRLTVT.

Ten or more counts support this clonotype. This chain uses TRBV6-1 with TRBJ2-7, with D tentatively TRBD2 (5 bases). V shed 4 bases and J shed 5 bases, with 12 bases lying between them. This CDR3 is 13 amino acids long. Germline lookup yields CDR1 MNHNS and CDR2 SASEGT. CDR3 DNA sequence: TGTGCCAGCAGTGTAAACAGAGGGAACGAGCAGTACTTC. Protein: CASSVNRGNEQYF.

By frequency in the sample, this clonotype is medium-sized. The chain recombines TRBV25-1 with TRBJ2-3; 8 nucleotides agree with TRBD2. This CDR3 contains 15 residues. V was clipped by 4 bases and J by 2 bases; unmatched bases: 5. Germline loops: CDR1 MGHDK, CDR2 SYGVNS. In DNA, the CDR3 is TGTGCCAGCAGTGTAGCGGGAAGGTCCACAGATACGCAGTATTTT. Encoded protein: CASSVAGRSTDTQYF.

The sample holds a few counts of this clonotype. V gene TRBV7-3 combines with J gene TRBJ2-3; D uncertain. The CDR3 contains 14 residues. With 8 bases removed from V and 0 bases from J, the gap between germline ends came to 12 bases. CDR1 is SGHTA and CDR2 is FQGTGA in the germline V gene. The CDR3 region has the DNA TGTGCCAGCGCACGGATGTCTAGCACAGATACGCAGTATTTT. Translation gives CASARMSSTDTQYF.

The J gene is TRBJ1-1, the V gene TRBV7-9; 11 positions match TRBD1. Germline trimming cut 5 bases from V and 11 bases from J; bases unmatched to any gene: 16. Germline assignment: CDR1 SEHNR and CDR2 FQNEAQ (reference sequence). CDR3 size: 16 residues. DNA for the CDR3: TGTGCCAGCAGCCCTGGGCTCGGGACAGGGGGATTAGTTGCTTTCTTT. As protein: CASSPGLGTGGLVAFF. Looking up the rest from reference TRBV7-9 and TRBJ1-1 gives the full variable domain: DTGVSQNPRHKITKRGQNVTFRCDPISEHNRLYWYRQTLGQGPEFLTYFQNEAQLEKSRLLSDRFSAERPKGSFSTLEIQRTEQGDSAMYLCASSPGLGTGGLVAFFGQGTRLTVV.

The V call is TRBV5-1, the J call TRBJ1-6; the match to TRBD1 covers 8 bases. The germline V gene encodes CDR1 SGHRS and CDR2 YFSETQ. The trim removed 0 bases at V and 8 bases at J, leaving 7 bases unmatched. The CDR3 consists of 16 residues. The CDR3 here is CASSLVGTGPYSPLHF. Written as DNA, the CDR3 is TGCGCCAGCAGCTTGGTGGGGACAGGACCCTATTCACCCCTCCACTTT.

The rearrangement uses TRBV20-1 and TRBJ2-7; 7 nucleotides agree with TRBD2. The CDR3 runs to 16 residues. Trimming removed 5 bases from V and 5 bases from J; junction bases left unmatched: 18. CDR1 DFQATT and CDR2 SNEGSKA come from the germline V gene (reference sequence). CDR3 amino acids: CSALLYRDYFSHEQYF. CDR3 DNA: TGCAGTGCTTTATTATACCGGGACTACTTTAGCCACGAGCAGTACTTC.

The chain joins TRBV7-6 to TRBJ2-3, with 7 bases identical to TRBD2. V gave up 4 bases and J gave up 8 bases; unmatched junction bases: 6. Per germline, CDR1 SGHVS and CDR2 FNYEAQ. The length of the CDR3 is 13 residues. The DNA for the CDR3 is TGTGCCAGCAGCTCCCGACTAGCAGCTACGCAGTATTTT. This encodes CASSSRLAATQYF.